This TCR beta chain was identified in a study of blood T cell repertoires in COVID-19. Across the whole study: Sites across the United States, Italy and Spain contributed samples from acute and convalescent COVID-19. The cDNA or gDNA used as material had been derived from T cells, B-cell-depleted T cells, or PBMCs.

The CDR3 totals 15 residues. Germline V gene lookup returns CDR1 LNHDA and CDR2 SQIVND (reference sequence). Trimming cost V 6 bases and J 4 bases; bases outside gene matches: 9. In the original workflow: Reference gene primer amplification yielded estimated nucleated cell counts. Assay: immunoSEQ multiplex PCR; the TCRdb copy retains only in-frame clones and omits some. That table is the source of V, J and clone size, and D and trimming were worked out from the DNA. The data hold some 140,000 clones, with 75% to 80% observed a single time. The sample taken for sequencing was peripheral blood. V and J are TRBV19 and TRBJ2-1; 7 bases line up with TRBD1. This TCR was sampled from a man at least 80 years old with acute or convalescent COVID-19. The CDR3 DNA sequence: TGTGCCAGTAGGCCACCAGGGGGAGATTACAATGAGCAGTTCTTC. Translating gives CASRPPGGDYNEQFF.